Each of the 25 T cell receptor beta chains below was sequenced from the same sample in a study of T cells in Graves' hyperthyroidism and ophthalmopathy. Amplified TCR beta CDR3 regions derived from RNA transcripts. RT-PCR in the first round (using the HTBI primer set) targeted the TCR CDR3. Each CDR3 protein is one row after TCRdb ran MiXCR on the multiplex PCR reads. Of 380,000 or so distinct CDR3 sequences in the sample, more than 11% were seen once. The sequencing input was blood. The receptor set was obtained from a woman aged 25 to 45 with Graves' hyperthyroidism.

This clonotype occurred many times. This chain links TRBV6-4 with TRBJ1-1; D uncertain. V lost 4 bases, J lost 7 bases, and 13 bases lay in between. Germline CDR1 MRHNA, CDR2 SNTAGT. The CDR3 has 13 residues. The CDR3 DNA reads as TGTGCCAGCAGTGGTAGGCTATGGGGTGAAGCTTTCTTT. It codes for CASSGRLWGEAFF.

This clonotype was recorded at least ten times. The J gene is TRBJ2-7, the V gene TRBV3-1, with TRBD2 matching 7 bases. V shed 1 base, J shed 9 bases, and the junction held 6 bases outside the gene matches. The CDR3 sequence is 13 residues long. Germline V gene lookup returns CDR1 LGHDT and CDR2 YNNKEL (reference sequence). CDR3: CASSQAGGSTQYF. CDR3 in DNA: TGTGCCAGCAGCCAAGCCGGGGGGAGTACGCAGTACTTC.

This chain's CDR3 is CASSMSGASTEQYF. The CDR3 nucleotides are TGTGCCAGCAGTATGAGCGGGGCCTCGACGGAGCAGTACTTC. The chain is built from TRBV12-3 or TRBV12-4 and TRBJ2-7; 7 nucleotides match TRBD2. The CDR3 is 14 residues long. V dropped 5 bases and J dropped 7; count of bases not matched to a gene: 11.

In its sample, this clonotype was seen a few times. The chain couples TRBV29-1 to TRBJ2-7, with 8 bases identical to TRBD1. This CDR3 is 12 amino acids long. The V gene end was trimmed by 6 bases and the J gene end by 3 bases; junction bases not matched to a gene: 4. The germline CDR1 and CDR2 sequences are SQVTM and ANQGSEA. CDR3 coding DNA: TGCAGCGTCAGGGGGCTTAGCTACGAGCAGTACTTC. Protein product: CSVRGLSYEQYF.

This clonotype was found many times. The CDR3 loop is CASSFRFEVEQFF. In nucleotides, the CDR3 is TGTGCCAGCAGCTTCCGGTTTGAAGTGGAGCAGTTCTTC. This rearrangement joins TRBV11-2 to TRBJ2-1; no definite D call. The CDR3 spans 13 residues. V was cut by 3 bases and J by 10 bases, with 13 bases left in between. Germline V gives CDR1 SGHAT, CDR2 FQNNGV.

This clonotype was observed many times. The rearrangement joins TRBV11-2 to TRBJ2-2; D may be TRBD2 (6 bases). Trimming cost V 4 bases and J 10 bases, with 10 bases left between them. Germline V lookup: CDR1 SGHAT, CDR2 FQNNGV. The CDR3 totals 12 residues. The DNA of the CDR3 is TGTGCCAGCAGCTCACAGCGGGTGGAGCTGTTTTTT. Its protein product is CASSSQRVELFF.

This clonotype was counted ten times or more. This chain links TRBV11-2 with TRBJ2-1; the match to TRBD2 covers 11 bases. The J segment lost 3 bases and the V segment lost 5 bases, leaving 3 bases of the junction unmatched. In germline, CDR1 is SGHAT, CDR2 FQNNGV. The CDR3 has 15 amino acids. The CDR3 DNA reads as TGTGCCAGCAGCCCCGGGACTAGCGGCTACAATGAGCAGTTCTTC. This translates into CASSPGTSGYNEQFF.

A word on this clonotype: Since a much larger clone is just one base distant, this may be a read error. V gene TRBV6-1 combines with J gene TRBJ1-6; no firm D call. The CDR3 runs 12 residues. The germline V gene has CDR1 MNHNS and CDR2 SASEGT. The V and J ends lost 10 bases and 7 bases respectively, with 11 bases between them. The CDR3 bases are TGTGCCACCGGGAGGGCGAATTCACCCCTCCACTTT. This codes for CATGRANSPLHF.

Many counts were recorded for this clonotype. The V and J genes are TRBV5-5 and TRBJ2-5; D remains ambiguous. V shed 0 bases and J shed 4 bases, with 7 bases lying between them. Germline loops: CDR1 SGHKS, CDR2 YYEKEE (reference sequence). CDR3 length equals 13 residues. The DNA for the CDR3 is TGTGCCAGCAGCTTGGATCTGTTAGAGACCCAGTACTTC. This sequence encodes CASSLDLLETQYF.

Of note for this clonotype: A much bigger clone sits one base away, suggesting this may be a read error. The rearrangement uses TRBV7-2 and TRBJ1-2; the match to TRBD1 covers 8 bases. CDR1 is SGHTA and CDR2 is FQGNSA in the germline V gene. CDR3 length: 15 amino acids. V gave up 5 bases and J gave up 3 bases; unmatched junction bases: 8. This CDR3 is CASSVGQVLHYGYTF. CDR3 DNA: TGTGCCAGCAGCGTGGGACAGGTTCTCCACTATGGCTACACCTTC.

The rearrangement links TRBV28 to TRBJ2-7; D is unclear. The CDR3 is 14 amino acids. The V end was cut by 3 bases, the J end by 2 bases, with 11 bases between. Germline V gene lookup returns CDR1 MDHEN and CDR2 SYDVKM. The CDR3 DNA is TGTGCCAGCAGTTTTCAGAGTCCGCCCTACGAGCAGTACTTC. Translating it yields CASSFQSPPYEQYF.

This clonotype was recorded a few times. The chain links TRBV13 to TRBJ2-5, with TRBD2 matching 9 bases. V was clipped by 5 bases and J by 13 bases; unmatched bases: 14. This CDR3 has 14 residues. Germline V gives CDR1 PRHDT, CDR2 FYEKMQ (reference sequence). The CDR3 DNA follows: TGTGCCAGCAGCCCCTCGTGGCGGGAGGGCCGAAGGTACTTC. It specifies CASSPSWREGRRYF.

Many counts were recorded for this clonotype. The genes are TRBV12-3 or TRBV12-4 and TRBJ1-3; D perhaps matches TRBD1 (6 bases). The CDR3 runs to 14 residues. Trimming took 7 bases from V and 0 from J, leaving 10 bases between them. CDR3 in amino acids: CASNRGDSGNTIYF. The CDR3 region has the DNA TGTGCCAGCAATAGGGGGGACTCTGGAAACACCATATATTTT.

This clonotype has just one count. One end of the junction does not line up with germline, which may come from a read error. The chain has TRBV20-1 and TRBJ2-7; unclear D gene. Per the germline V gene, CDR1 is DFQATT and CDR2 is SNEGSKA (reference sequence). CDR3 size: 13 residues. For the CDR3, the DNA is TGCAGTGCTAGAGATGAGATGTCCTACGAGCAGGACTTC. Protein product: CSARDEMSYEQDF.

This clonotype was seen repeatedly, ten times or more. J is TRBJ1-5 and V is TRBV30; maybe TRBD1 (5 bases). Germline lookup yields CDR1 GTSNPN and CDR2 SVGIG (reference sequence). This CDR3 comprises 13 residues. Between the trimmed V and J ends, which lost 3 bases and 10 bases, there was a span of 16 bases. Written as DNA, the CDR3 is TGTGCCTGGAGAGGGGATTATGGGAGCCCCCAGCATTTT. Translation: CAWRGDYGSPQHF.

This clonotype occurred a few times. The chain carries TRBV11-2 and TRBJ2-1; a possible D gene is TRBD2 (6 bases). This CDR3 spans 16 amino acids. Germline CDR1 and CDR2: SGHAT and FQNNGV. V dropped 5 bases and J dropped 6 bases, with 20 bases sitting between them. Written as DNA, the CDR3 is TGTGCCAGCAGCAAGCGACCGGGCCCGGAGGGCAATGAGCAGTTCTTC. It encodes CASSKRPGPEGNEQFF.

This clonotype was detected many times. This chain uses TRBV11-2 with TRBJ1-1, with D maybe TRBD1 (5 bases). This CDR3 has 14 residues. Trimming took off 5 bases at V and 6 bases at J, with 16 bases between the two ends. The germline gives CDR1 SGHAT, CDR2 FQNNGV. CDR3 nucleotides: TGTGCCAGCAGCCTAACCGGGACCACCTCTGAAGCTTTCTTT. Its translation: CASSLTGTTSEAFF.

The V gene is TRBV6-1, the J gene TRBJ2-1; TRBD1 or TRBD2 may be the D gene (5 bases each). The CDR3 extends over 16 amino acids. V was clipped by 11 bases and J by 5 bases, with 25 bases between them. In germline, CDR1 is MNHNS, CDR2 SASEGT. CDR3 bases: TGTGCCTCTCGGGGCGGTGGTGTGCGGCAAGACAATGAGCAGTTCTTC. Its protein is CASRGGGVRQDNEQFF.

This clonotype was seen a handful of times. The chain couples TRBV29-1 to TRBJ1-1, with D unclear. CDR1 is SQVTM, CDR2 ANQGSEA, per germline. The CDR3 has 14 amino acids. Trimming shortened V by 7 bases and J by 0 bases, and 15 bases separated the two germline ends. The CDR3 DNA follows: TGCAGCGCTGATCCCTCCGGGGTGAACACTGAAGCTTTCTTT. Translation: CSADPSGVNTEAFF.

This chain joins TRBV4-1 and TRBJ1-3; D is ambiguous. Trimming took 1 base from V and 1 from J, leaving 11 bases between them. The CDR3 sequence is 16 residues long. Germline assignment: CDR1 MGHRA and CDR2 YSYEKL. The CDR3 here is CASSQVWVVSGNTIYF. The CDR3, as DNA: TGCGCCAGCAGCCAAGTCTGGGTCGTTTCTGGAAACACCATATATTTT.

This clonotype has a count of ten or more. The chain combines TRBV5-1 with TRBJ1-1; D is possibly TRBD1 (5 bases). From germline, CDR1 is SGHRS and CDR2 YFSETQ. Trimming removed 4 bases at V and 9 bases at J, with 19 bases between. The CDR3 consists of 14 residues. The CDR3 here is CASSGDGRFGKAFF. The CDR3, as DNA: TGCGCCAGCAGCGGGGACGGTCGTTTTGGGAAAGCTTTCTTT.

This sequence joins TRBV24-1 and TRBJ2-3; D remains ambiguous. This CDR3 region has 13 residues. With 6 bases removed from V and 1 base from J, the gap between germline ends came to 7 bases. Germline loops: CDR1 KGHDR, CDR2 SFDVKD. CDR3 sequence (DNA): TGTGCCACCAGTAAGACCGGCACAGATACGCAGTATTTT. This encodes CATSKTGTDTQYF.

The sample holds many counts of this clonotype. The chain uses TRBV12-3 or TRBV12-4 and TRBJ1-6; D is unclear. CDR3 length equals 15 residues. The V and J ends lost 5 bases and 9 bases respectively, with 17 bases between them. The CDR3 DNA reads TGTGCCAGCAGTCCCCACAACGGAGAAGCTTCACCCCTCCACTTT. Its translation: CASSPHNGEASPLHF.

The chain combines TRBV12-3 or TRBV12-4 with TRBJ2-3; tentative D call: TRBD2 (5 bases). V was shortened by 6 bases and J by 0 bases, with 10 bases between the two germline ends. This CDR3 spans 14 amino acids. The CDR3 loop reads CASSSTTSTDTQYF. The CDR3 DNA sequence: TGTGCCAGCAGCTCGACTACTAGCACAGATACGCAGTATTTT.

This clonotype was recorded at least ten times. The V call is TRBV20-1, the J call TRBJ2-1; a possible D gene is TRBD2 (7 bases). V was shortened by 5 bases and J by 8 bases, with 19 bases between the two germline ends. The CDR3 totals 14 residues. The germline CDR1 and CDR2 sequences are DFQATT and SNEGSKA (reference sequence). Written as DNA, the CDR3 is TGCAGTGCTGGGGGGGCACCCCGGGGAGATGAGCAGTTCTTC. Translated, it gives CSAGGAPRGDEQFF.